The next 9 T cell receptor beta chains were all read from a single sample in a study of T cells in Graves' hyperthyroidism and ophthalmopathy (dated by TCRdb to between 2018 and 2021). The library was built by means of multiplex PCR. Instrument on record: Illumina HiSeq 2000. The TCR beta CDR3 regions were amplified from RNA transcripts. For the first round of RT-PCR on the TCR CDR3, the HTBI primer set was used together with the Qiagen OneStep RT-PCR kit. TCRdb applied fastp at Q25 and MiXCR to the public reads, then kept only in-frame beta chains. Each record represents a unique CDR3 protein, reported with the most common genes and DNA among its rows. For this sample there are about 640,000 distinct CDR3 sequences; approximately 14% appear just once. The top ten constitute around an eighth of the sample. The material sequenced was blood. Every receptor here comes from a woman aged 45-65 years with Graves' ophthalmopathy.

In this sample, this clonotype turned up a few times. This chain joins TRBV20-1 and TRBJ2-3; D is uncertain. Trimming left V 2 bases short and J 2 bases short, with 11 bases between. Germline CDR1 and CDR2: DFQATT and SNEGSKA (reference sequence). This CDR3 is 14 amino acids long. The CDR3 DNA sequence: TGCAGTGCTAGACCCCACCGGTTCACAGATACGCAGTATTTT. Translated, it gives CSARPHRFTDTQYF.

V usage is TRBV3-1 and J usage is TRBJ1-2; D is undetermined. From germline, CDR1 is LGHDT and CDR2 YNNKEL (reference sequence). CDR3 length: 12 amino acids. V was clipped by 5 bases and J by 5 bases, with 9 bases between them. DNA of the CDR3: TGTGCCAGCAGCAGCGGGGAATATGGCTACACCTTC. It specifies CASSSGEYGYTF.

This clonotype has at least ten counts. V gene TRBV6-1 combines with J gene TRBJ2-4; D perhaps matches TRBD2 (5 bases). Trimming pared 5 bases from V and 3 bases from J, leaving 17 bases between. This CDR3 is 16 amino acids long. From germline, CDR1 is MNHNS and CDR2 SASEGT. CDR3 sequence: CASSFAKTGSKNIQYF. The DNA of the CDR3 is TGTGCCAGCAGTTTCGCAAAGACGGGAAGCAAAAACATTCAGTACTTC.

This clonotype was seen at least ten times. The chain uses TRBV7-8 and TRBJ2-1; TRBD2 matches at 13 bases. V lost 5 bases and J lost 6; bases outside the gene matches: 4. The CDR3 spans 15 residues. The germline gives CDR1 SGHVS, CDR2 FQNEAQ. The CDR3 bases are TGTGCCAGCAGCGCACTAGCGGGAGGGATCAATGAGCAGTTCTTC. Its protein is CASSALAGGINEQFF.

Many counts were recorded for this clonotype. The rearrangement links TRBV5-1 to TRBJ2-3; 11 bases agree with TRBD2. After removal of 4 bases from V and 1 base from J, the junction contained 14 bases not matched to a gene. This CDR3 is 19 amino acids long. Germline CDR1 reads SGHRS; CDR2 reads YFSETQ. CDR3 bases: TGCGCCAGCAGCCCGGGACTAGCGGCCCTGGGGCCGGGCACAGATACGCAGTATTTT. Encoded protein: CASSPGLAALGPGTDTQYF.

This clonotype was detected many times. This chain connects TRBV11-3 to TRBJ2-1, with D perhaps matching TRBD1 (7 bases). The CDR3 contains 14 residues. V gave up 7 bases and J gave up 6 bases, with 16 bases separating them. The V gene's germline CDR1 is SGHNT and CDR2 YENEEA. In nucleotides, the CDR3 is TGTGCCAGCACTCATGTCCAGGGGGGCAATGAGCAGTTCTTC. As protein: CASTHVQGGNEQFF.

Details on this clonotype: With a much larger clone just one base away, this may be a read error. The genes are TRBV3-1 and TRBJ2-7; D is uncertain. From germline, CDR1 is LGHDT and CDR2 YNNKEL (reference sequence). The CDR3 runs 15 residues. CDR3: CSSSQGKASSYEQYF. DNA for the CDR3: TGTTCCAGCAGTCAAGGGAAGGCAAGCTCCTACGAGCAGTACTTC.

This clonotype was observed many times. In nucleotides, the CDR3 is TGCAGTGCTAGAGTAACTAGCGGGAGGCCGTATGAGCAGTTCTTC. It is translated as CSARVTSGRPYEQFF. The chain links TRBV20-1 to TRBJ2-1, with 12 positions matching TRBD2. Germline values: CDR1 DFQATT, CDR2 SNEGSKA (reference sequence). The trim removed 1 base at V and 8 bases at J, leaving 6 bases unmatched. This CDR3 spans 15 amino acids.

The V call is TRBV28, the J call TRBJ2-6; D may be TRBD2 (6 bases). V dropped 7 bases and J dropped 0 bases, with 31 bases sitting between them. This CDR3 is 22 amino acids long. CDR1 MDHEN and CDR2 SYDVKM come from the germline V gene. As DNA, the CDR3 is TGTGCCAGCAAGGGTAGCTTTGGAGGGCCTTTGGGCCCTCTCTCTGGGGCCAACGTCCTGACTTTC. Its protein is CASKGSFGGPLGPLSGANVLTF. Full variable domain (missing parts from reference TRBV28 and TRBJ2-6): DVKVTQSSRYLVKRTGEKVFLECVQDMDHENMFWYRQDPGLGLRLIYFSYDVKMKEKGDIPEGYSVSREKKERFSLILESASTNQTSMYLCASKGSFGGPLGPLSGANVLTFGAGSRLTVL.